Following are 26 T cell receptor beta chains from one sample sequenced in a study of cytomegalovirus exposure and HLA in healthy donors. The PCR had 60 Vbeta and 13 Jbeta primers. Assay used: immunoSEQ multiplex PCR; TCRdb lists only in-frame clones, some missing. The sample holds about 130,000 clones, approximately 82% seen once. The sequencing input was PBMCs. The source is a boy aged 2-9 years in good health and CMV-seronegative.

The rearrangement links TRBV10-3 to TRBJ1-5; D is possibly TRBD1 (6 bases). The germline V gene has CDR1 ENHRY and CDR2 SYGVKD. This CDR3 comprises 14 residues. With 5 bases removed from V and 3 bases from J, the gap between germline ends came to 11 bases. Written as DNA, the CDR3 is TGTGCCATCAGTCCGGACAGCCCCAATCAGCCCCAGCATTTT. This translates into CAISPDSPNQPQHF.

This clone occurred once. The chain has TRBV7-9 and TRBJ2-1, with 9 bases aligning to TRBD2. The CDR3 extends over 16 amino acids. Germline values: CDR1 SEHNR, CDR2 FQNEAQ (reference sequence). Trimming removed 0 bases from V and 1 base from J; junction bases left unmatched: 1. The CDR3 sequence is CASSLASGRSYNEQFF. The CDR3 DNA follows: TGTGCCAGCAGCTTAGCTAGCGGGAGATCCTACAATGAGCAGTTCTTC.

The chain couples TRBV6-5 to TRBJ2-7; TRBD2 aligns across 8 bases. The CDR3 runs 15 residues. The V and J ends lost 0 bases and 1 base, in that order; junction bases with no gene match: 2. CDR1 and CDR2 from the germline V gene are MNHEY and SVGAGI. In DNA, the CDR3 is TGTGCCAGCAGTTACTCAGCGGGGGATTCCTACGAGCAGTACTTC. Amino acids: CASSYSAGDSYEQYF.

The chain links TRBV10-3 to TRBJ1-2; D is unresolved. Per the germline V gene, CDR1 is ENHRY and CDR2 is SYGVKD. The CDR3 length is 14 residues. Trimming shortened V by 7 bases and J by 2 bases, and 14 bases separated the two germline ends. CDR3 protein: CAINLADRNYGYTF. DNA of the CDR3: TGTGCCATCAACCTAGCTGATCGCAACTATGGCTACACCTTC.

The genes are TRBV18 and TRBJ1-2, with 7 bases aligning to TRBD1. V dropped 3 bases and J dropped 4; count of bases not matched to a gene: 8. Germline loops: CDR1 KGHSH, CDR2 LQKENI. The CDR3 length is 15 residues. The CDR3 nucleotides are TGTGCCAGCTCACCGCCGGGACAGCTTATCTATGGCTACACCTTC. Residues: CASSPPGQLIYGYTF.

The CDR3 is CASSQDRGVATEAFF. DNA of the CDR3: TGTGCCAGCAGCCAGGACAGGGGGGTCGCCACTGAAGCTTTCTTT. This chain links TRBV7-2 with TRBJ1-1, with 10 nucleotides matching TRBD1. The CDR3 covers 15 residues. V lost 5 bases, J lost 4 bases, and 7 bases stayed unmatched. Germline V gene lookup returns CDR1 SGHTA and CDR2 FQGNSA. The variable domain in full, completed from reference TRBV7-2 and TRBJ1-1, reads GAGVSQSPSNKVTEKGKDVELRCDPISGHTALYWYRQSLGQGLEFLIYFQGNSAPDKSGLPSDRFSAERTGGSVSTLTIQRTQQEDSAVYLCASSQDRGVATEAFFGQGTRLTVV.

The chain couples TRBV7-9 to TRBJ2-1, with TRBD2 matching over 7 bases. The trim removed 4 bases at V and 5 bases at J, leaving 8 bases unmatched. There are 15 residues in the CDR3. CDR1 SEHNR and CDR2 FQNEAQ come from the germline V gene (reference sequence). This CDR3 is CASSWDDAGDNEQFF. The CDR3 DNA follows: TGTGCCAGCAGCTGGGATGATGCGGGAGACAATGAGCAGTTCTTC.

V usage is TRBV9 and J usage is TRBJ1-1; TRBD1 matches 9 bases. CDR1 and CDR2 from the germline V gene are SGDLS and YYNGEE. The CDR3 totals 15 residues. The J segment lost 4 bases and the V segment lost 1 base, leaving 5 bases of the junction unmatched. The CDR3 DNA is TGTGCCAGCAGCGTATTGGACAGGGGTAGCACTGAAGCTTTCTTT. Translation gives CASSVLDRGSTEAFF.

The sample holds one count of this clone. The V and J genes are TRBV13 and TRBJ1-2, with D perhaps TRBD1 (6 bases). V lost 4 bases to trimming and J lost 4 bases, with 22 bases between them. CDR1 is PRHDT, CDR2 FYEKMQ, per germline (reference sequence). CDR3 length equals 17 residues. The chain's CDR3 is CASSSLSTFGGAYGYTF. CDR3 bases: TGTGCCAGCAGCTCGTTATCCACTTTTGGGGGCGCCTATGGCTACACCTTC.

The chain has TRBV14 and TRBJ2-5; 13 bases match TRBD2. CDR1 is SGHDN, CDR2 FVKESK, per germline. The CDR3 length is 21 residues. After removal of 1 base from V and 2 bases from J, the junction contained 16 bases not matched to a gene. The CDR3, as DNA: TGTGCCAGCAGCCAAGGGGAACTAGCGGGAGGGCCCTCTGGTGGACAAGAGACCCAGTACTTC. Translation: CASSQGELAGGPSGGQETQYF.

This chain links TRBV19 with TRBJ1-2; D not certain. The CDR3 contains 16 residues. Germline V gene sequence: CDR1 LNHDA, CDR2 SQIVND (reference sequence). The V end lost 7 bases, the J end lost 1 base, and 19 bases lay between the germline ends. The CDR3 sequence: CASTQRGGVLNYGYTF. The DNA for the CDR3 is TGTGCCAGTACCCAACGCGGCGGGGTACTTAACTATGGCTACACCTTC.

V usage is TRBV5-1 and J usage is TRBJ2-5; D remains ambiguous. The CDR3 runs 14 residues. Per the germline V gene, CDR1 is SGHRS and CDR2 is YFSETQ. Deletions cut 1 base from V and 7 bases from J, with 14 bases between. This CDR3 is CASSLITELGTQYF. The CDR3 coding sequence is TGCGCCAGCAGCTTGATAACGGAGTTGGGGACCCAGTACTTC.

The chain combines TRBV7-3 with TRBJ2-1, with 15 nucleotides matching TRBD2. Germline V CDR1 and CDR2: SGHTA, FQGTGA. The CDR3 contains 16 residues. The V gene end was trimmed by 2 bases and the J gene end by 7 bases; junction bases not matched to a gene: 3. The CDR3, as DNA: TGTGCCAGCAGCTTAGAAGGGACTAGCGGGAGGAATGAGCAGTTCTTC. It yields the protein CASSLEGTSGRNEQFF.

The CDR3 spells CAWSLQGYYEQYF. The DNA of the CDR3 is TGTGCCTGGAGTTTGCAGGGTTACTACGAGCAGTACTTC. The chain uses TRBV30 and TRBJ2-7, with TRBD1 as a possible D gene (5 bases). Per germline, CDR1 GTSNPN and CDR2 SVGIG (reference sequence). The CDR3 is 13 amino acids. Between the trimmed V and J ends, which lost 2 bases and 3 bases, there was a span of 11 bases.

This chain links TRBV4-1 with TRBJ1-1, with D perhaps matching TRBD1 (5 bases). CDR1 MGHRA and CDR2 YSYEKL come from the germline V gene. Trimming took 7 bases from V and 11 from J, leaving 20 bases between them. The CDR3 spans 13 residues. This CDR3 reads CASTDKVGPWAFF. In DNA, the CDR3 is TGCGCCAGCACGGACAAAGTGGGTCCGTGGGCTTTCTTT.

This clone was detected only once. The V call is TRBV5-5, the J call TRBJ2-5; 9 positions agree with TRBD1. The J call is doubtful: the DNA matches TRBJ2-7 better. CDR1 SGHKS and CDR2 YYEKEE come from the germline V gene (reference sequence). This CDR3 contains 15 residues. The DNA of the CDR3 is TGTGCCAGCAGGTTTACCGGGACAGGGATCTACGAGCAGTACTTC. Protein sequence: CASRFTGTGIYEQYF.

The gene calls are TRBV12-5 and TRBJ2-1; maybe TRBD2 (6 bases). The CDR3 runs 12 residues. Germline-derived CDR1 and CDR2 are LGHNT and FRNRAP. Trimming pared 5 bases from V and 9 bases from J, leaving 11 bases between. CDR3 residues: CASGIQGGEQFF. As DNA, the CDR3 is TGTGCTAGTGGTATTCAGGGAGGTGAGCAGTTCTTC.

The CDR3 sequence is CASSPPEGYRYNSPLHF. As DNA, the CDR3 is TGTGCCAGCAGCCCTCCGGAGGGGTACCGCTATAATTCACCCCTCCACTTT. J is TRBJ1-6 and V is TRBV7-9, with TRBD1 as a possible D gene (5 bases). The ends were cut back, 5 bases at V and 3 bases at J, with 17 bases in the middle. This CDR3 is built from 17 residues. The germline CDR1 and CDR2 sequences are SEHNR and FQNEAQ (reference sequence).

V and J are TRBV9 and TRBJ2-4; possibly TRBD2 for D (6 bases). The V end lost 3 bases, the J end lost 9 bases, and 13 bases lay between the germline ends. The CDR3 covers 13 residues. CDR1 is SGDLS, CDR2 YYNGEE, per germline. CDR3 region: CASSGRLGGIQYF. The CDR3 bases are TGTGCCAGCAGCGGCCGTCTGGGGGGCATTCAGTACTTC.

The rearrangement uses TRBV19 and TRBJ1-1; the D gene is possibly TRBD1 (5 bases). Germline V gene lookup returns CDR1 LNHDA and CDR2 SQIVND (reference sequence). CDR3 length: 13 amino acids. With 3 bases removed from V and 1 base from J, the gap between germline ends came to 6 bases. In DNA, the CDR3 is TGTGCCAGTAGTATGACAGCGAACACTGAAGCTTTCTTT. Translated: CASSMTANTEAFF.

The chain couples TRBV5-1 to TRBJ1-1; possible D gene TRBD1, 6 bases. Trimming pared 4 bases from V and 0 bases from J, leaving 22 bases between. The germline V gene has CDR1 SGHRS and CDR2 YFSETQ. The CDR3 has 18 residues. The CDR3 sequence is CASSRGGIGGRLNTEAFF. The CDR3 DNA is TGCGCCAGCAGCCGGGGGGGGATCGGGGGCCGTTTGAACACTGAAGCTTTCTTT.

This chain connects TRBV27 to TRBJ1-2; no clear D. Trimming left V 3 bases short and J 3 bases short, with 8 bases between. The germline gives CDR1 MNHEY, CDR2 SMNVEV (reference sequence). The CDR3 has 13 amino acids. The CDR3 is CASSFGSDYGYTF. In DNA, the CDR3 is TGTGCCAGCAGTTTCGGGAGCGACTATGGCTACACCTTC.

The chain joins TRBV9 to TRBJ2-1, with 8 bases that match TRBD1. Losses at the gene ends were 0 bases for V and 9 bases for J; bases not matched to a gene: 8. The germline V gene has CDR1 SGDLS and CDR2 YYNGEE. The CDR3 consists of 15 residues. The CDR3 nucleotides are TGTGCCAGCAGCGTAGGTGGACTTGACAGGGGTGAGCAGTTCTTC. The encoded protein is CASSVGGLDRGEQFF. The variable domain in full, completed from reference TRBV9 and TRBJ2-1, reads DSGVTQTPKHLITATGQRVTLRCSPRSGDLSVYWYQQSLDQGLQFLIQYYNGEERAKGNILERFSAQQFPDLHSELNLSSLELGDSALYFCASSVGGLDRGEQFFGPGTRLTVL.

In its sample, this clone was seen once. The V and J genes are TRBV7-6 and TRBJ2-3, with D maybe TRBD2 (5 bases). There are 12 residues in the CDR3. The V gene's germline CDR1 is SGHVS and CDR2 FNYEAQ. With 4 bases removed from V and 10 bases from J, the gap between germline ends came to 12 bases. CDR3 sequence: CASSSRMEAQYF. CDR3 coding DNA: TGTGCCAGCAGCTCGCGAATGGAGGCGCAGTATTTT.

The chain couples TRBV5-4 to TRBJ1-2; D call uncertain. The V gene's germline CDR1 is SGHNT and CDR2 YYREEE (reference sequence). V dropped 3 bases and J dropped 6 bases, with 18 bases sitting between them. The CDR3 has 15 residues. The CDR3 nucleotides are TGTGCCAGCAGCTCGCCGGGTGCGAATCCTAATGGCTACACCTTC. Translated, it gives CASSSPGANPNGYTF.

Here the CDR3 DNA reads TGTGCCTGGAGTGGGGGGGGTTTGGTCACTGAAGCTTTCTTT. Protein sequence: CAWSGGGLVTEAFF. The chain employs TRBV30 and TRBJ1-1, with D perhaps matching TRBD1 (5 bases). Trimming removed 1 base from V and 4 bases from J, with 13 bases in between. There are 14 residues in the CDR3. The germline gives CDR1 GTSNPN, CDR2 SVGIG (reference sequence).